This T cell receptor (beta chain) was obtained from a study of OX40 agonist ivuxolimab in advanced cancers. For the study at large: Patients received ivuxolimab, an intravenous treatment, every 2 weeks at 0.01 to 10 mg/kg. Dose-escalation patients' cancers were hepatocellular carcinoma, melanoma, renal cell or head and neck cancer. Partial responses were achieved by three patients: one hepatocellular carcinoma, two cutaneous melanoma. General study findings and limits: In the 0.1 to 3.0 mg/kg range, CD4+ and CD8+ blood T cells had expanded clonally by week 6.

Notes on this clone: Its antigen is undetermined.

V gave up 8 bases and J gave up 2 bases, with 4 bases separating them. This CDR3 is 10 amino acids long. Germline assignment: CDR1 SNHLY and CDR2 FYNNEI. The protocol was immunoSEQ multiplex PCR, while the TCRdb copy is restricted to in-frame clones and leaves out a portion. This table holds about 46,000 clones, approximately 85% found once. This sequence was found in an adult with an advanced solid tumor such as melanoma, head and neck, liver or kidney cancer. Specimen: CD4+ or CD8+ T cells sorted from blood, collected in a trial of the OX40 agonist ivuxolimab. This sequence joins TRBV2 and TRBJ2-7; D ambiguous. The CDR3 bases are TGTGCCAGCTCGACCTACGAGCAGTACTTC. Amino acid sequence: CASSTYEQYF. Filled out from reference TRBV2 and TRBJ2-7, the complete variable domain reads EPEVTQTPSHQVTQMGQEVILRCVPISNHLYFYWYRQILGQKVEFLVSFYNNEISEKSEIFDDQFSVERPDGSNFTLKIRSTKLEDSAMYFCASSTYEQYFGPGTRLTVT.